This T cell receptor beta chain was identified during a study of T-cell reconstitution after alpha-beta-depleted transplantation in children (TCRdb year 2016). About the full investigation: Using TCR repertoire profiling, the study quantitatively followed how T-cell immune reconstitution unfolded in children after TCRalphabeta/CD19-depleted allogeneic hematopoietic cell transplantation.

Preparation of the library involved PCR. Sequencing was performed on an Illumina HiSeq 2500. To normalize quantification of the TCRbeta repertoire, the TCR libraries were built with molecular barcoding that relied on unique molecular identifiers. TCRdb cleaned the public reads at Q25 with fastp, built clones with MiXCR and kept in-frame beta chains. All rows with the same CDR3 protein become a single entry with the most common DNA and genes. The sample contains about 360,000 distinct CDR3 sequences, roughly 14% of them found a single time. The top ten constitute approximately 4.2% of the sample. CDR1 and CDR2 (SEHNR, FQNEAQ) derive from the germline V gene (reference sequence). The V and J ends are trimmed by 6 bases and 10 bases, leaving 13 bases between them. From its cysteine to its phenylalanine, the CDR3 spans 12 amino acids. Only the CDR3 DNA is retained, 36 bases long and in frame from the first base.

As regards this clonotype: There is no known antigen for this receptor. No quality values exist for individual bases; no much larger clone is one base distant.

Here the sequenced sample was PBMCs, taken from the stem cell graft. The TCR originated in a human donor who donated a stem cell graft to a child with Fanconi anemia. The chain was built from TRBV7-9 and TRBJ1-5; a confident D gene designation cannot be given. CDR3 region: CASSRNLSPQHF. In nucleotides, the sequence is TGTGCCAGCAGTCGGAACCTAAGTCCCCAGCATTTT.